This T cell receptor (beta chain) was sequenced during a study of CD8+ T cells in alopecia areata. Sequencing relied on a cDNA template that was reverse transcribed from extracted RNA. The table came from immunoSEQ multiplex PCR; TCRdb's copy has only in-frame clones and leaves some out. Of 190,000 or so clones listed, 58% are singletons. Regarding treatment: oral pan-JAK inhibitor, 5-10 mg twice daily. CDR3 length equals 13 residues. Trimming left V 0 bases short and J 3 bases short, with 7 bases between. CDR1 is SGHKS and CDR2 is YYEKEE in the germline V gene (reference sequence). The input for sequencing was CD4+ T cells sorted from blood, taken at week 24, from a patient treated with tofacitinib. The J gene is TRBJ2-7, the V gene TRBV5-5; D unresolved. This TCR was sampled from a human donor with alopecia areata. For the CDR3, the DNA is TGTGCCAGCAGCTTGGCTCAGGTCTACGAGCAGTACTTC. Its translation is CASSLAQVYEQYF. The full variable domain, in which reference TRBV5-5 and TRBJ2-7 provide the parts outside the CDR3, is DAGVTQSPTHLIKTRGQQVTLRCSPISGHKSVSWYQQVLGQGPQFIFQYYEKEERGRGNFPDRFSARQFPNYSSELNVNALLLGDSALYLCASSLAQVYEQYFGPGTRLTVT.